This T cell receptor (beta chain) comes out of a study of STAT5B mutations in CD4+ large granular lymphocyte leukemia. Study findings and constraints: CD4-sorted patient repertoires seemed more clonal than healthy CD4+ repertoires. Top patient clones used TRBV06 genes more often: 8/27 versus 2/35 in controls.

The germline V gene has CDR1 SGDLS and CDR2 YYNGEE. The V and J ends lost 2 bases and 2 bases, in that order; junction bases with no gene match: 6. The CDR3 runs to 15 residues. The survey-level immunoSEQ assay was used. Study processing details: Productive clonotypes were detectable down to 2.59 x 10-5 frequency. Produced via immunoSEQ multiplex PCR; TCRdb's table is partial and in-frame only. V and J calls and clone size are copied from that table; D and trimming were computed from the DNA. The repertoire consists of some 30,000 clones, with about 71% occurring once and the leading ten covering less than 0.5%. A remark on this clone: Its cognate antigen is unknown.

The rearrangement links TRBV9 to TRBJ2-5; TRBD2 matches 7 bases. Sequencing was performed on CD4+ T cells from blood buffy coats. This TCR derives from a human donor in good health. The CDR3 loop is CASSVGGITQETQYF. The CDR3 coding sequence is TGTGCCAGCAGCGTGGGGGGGATTACTCAAGAGACCCAGTACTTC.